This T cell receptor (beta chain) was captured by sequencing in a study of blood T cell repertoires in COVID-19. On the study more broadly: Both acute and convalescent COVID-19 samples were obtained from the United States, Italy and Spain. The cDNA or gDNA used as material had been derived from T cells, B-cell-depleted T cells, or PBMCs.

As handled by the study authors: Quantification of nucleated cells was approximated via reference gene primer amplification. The protocol was immunoSEQ multiplex PCR, while the TCRdb copy is restricted to in-frame clones and leaves out a portion. D and trimming come from the DNA, and the V and J calls and clone size come from that table. The sample yields 240,000 or so clones, 86% seen once. V dropped 3 bases and J dropped 5; count of bases not matched to a gene: 1. This CDR3 is 14 amino acids long. CDR1 KGHSH and CDR2 LQKENI come from the germline V gene. Source material: peripheral blood. The V call is TRBV18, the J call TRBJ1-6, with 7 bases that match TRBD1. The clonotype comes from a woman in her thirties who had recovered from COVID-19. The CDR3 coding sequence is TGTGCCAGCTCACCGGGACAGAATAATTCACCCCTCCACTTT. Translation gives CASSPGQNNSPLHF.